This TCR beta chain is drawn from a study of response to subunit inactivated influenza vaccine. Study-level points and caveats: Authors proposed each seasonal influenza vaccination draws in few new T cells.

Per germline, CDR1 SGHDT and CDR2 YYEEEE. Trimming shortened V by 0 bases and J by 8 bases, and 26 bases separated the two germline ends. This CDR3 contains 18 residues. TCRdb called the RT-PCR reads again in MiXCR, with one record for every CDR3 protein. This sample has about 540,000 distinct CDR3 sequences, with approximately 14% found just once. This clonotype was counted at least ten times. What it binds is not known. This TCR came from a man aged 45 to 65 who received an inactivated influenza vaccine. The source material was PBMCs from blood, sampled about 13 days after vaccination. The chain is built from TRBV5-6 and TRBJ1-2; D possibly corresponds to TRBD1 (5 bases). CDR3 residues: CASSLAPTGTFLSQGYTF. In nucleotides, the CDR3 is TGTGCCAGCAGCTTGGCACCAACCGGGACCTTCCTCAGTCAGGGCTACACCTTC.